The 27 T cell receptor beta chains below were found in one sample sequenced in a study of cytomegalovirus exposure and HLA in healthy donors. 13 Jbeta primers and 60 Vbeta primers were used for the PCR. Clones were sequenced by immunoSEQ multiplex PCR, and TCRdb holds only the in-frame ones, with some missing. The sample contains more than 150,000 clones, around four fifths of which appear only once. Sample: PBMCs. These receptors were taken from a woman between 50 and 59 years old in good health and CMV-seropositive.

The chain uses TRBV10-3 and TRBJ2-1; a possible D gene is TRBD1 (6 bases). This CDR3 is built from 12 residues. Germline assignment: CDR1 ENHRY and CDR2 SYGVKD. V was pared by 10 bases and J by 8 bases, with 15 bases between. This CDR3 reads CATGVGPDEQFF. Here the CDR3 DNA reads TGTGCCACAGGGGTCGGACCCGATGAGCAGTTCTTC.

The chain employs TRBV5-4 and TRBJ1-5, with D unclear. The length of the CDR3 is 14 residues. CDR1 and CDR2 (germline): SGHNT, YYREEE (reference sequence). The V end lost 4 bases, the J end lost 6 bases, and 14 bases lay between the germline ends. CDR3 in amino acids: CASSPGGGVQPQHF. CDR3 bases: TGTGCCAGCAGCCCGGGAGGCGGGGTTCAGCCCCAGCATTTT.

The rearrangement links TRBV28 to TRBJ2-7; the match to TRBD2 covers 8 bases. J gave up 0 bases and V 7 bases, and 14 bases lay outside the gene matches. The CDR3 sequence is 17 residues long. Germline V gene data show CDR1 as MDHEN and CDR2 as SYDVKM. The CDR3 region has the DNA TGTGCCAGCACCTCACCGCCAGGGCGGGGGGACTCCTACGAGCAGTACTTC. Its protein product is CASTSPPGRGDSYEQYF.

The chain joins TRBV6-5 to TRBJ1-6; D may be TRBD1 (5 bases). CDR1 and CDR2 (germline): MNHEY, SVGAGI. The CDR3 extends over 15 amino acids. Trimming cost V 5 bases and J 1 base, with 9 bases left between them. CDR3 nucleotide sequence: TGTGCCAGCAGTGTCGGGGGATCCTATAATTCACCCCTCCACTTT. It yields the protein CASSVGGSYNSPLHF.

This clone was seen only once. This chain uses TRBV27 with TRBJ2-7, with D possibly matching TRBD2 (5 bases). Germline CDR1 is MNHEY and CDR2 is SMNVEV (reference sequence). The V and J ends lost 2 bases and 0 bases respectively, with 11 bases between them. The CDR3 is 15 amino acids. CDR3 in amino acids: CASSLGGGFSYEQYF. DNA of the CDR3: TGTGCCAGCAGTTTAGGCGGAGGATTCTCCTACGAGCAGTACTTC.

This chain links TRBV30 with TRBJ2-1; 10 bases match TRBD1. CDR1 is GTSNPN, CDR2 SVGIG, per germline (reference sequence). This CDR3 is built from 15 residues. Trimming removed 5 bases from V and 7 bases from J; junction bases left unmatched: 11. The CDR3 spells CAWGEPWDRGNEQFF. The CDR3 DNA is TGTGCCTGGGGTGAACCCTGGGACAGGGGAAATGAGCAGTTCTTC.

The CDR3 protein is CASSQERRGHGYTF. The CDR3 region has the DNA TGTGCCAGCAGCCAAGAACGGAGGGGTCACGGCTACACCTTC. The chain carries TRBV14 and TRBJ1-2, with a possible D match to TRBD1 (5 bases). Germline V gives CDR1 SGHDN, CDR2 FVKESK. Trimming stripped 0 bases from V and 8 bases from J, with 13 bases between. The CDR3 has 14 residues.

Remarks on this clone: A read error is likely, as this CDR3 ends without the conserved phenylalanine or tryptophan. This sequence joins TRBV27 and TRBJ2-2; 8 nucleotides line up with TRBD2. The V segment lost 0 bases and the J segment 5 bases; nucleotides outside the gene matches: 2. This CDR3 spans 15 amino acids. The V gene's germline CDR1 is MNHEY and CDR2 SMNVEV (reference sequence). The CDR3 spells CASSLSRGGTGELFY. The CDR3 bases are TGTGCCAGCAGTTTATCTCGGGGGGGTACCGGGGAGCTGTTTTAT.

The CDR3 region has the DNA TGTGCCAGTAGTGGCCGGGACGAGCAGTACTTC. Its protein is CASSGRDEQYF. This sequence joins TRBV19 and TRBJ2-7; D is uncertain. Looked up from germline, CDR1 is LNHDA and CDR2 is SQIVND (reference sequence). There are 11 residues in the CDR3. Trimming stripped 5 bases from V and 5 bases from J, with 7 bases between.

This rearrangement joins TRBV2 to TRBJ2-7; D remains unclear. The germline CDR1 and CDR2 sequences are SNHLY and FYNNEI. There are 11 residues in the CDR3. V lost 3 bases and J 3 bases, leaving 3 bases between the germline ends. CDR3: CASSDFYEQYF. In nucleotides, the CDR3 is TGTGCCAGCAGTGACTTCTACGAGCAGTACTTC. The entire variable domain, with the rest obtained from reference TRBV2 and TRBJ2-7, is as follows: EPEVTQTPSHQVTQMGQEVILRCVPISNHLYFYWYRQILGQKVEFLVSFYNNEISEKSEIFDDQFSVERPDGSNFTLKIRSTKLEDSAMYFCASSDFYEQYFGPGTRLTVT.

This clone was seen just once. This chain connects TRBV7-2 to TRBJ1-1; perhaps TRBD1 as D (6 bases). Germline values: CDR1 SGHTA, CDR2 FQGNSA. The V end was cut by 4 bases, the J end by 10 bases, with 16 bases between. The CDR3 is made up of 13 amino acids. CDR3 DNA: TGTGCCAGCAGCTCGGGAACAGGGTCGAGAGCTTTCTTT. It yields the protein CASSSGTGSRAFF.

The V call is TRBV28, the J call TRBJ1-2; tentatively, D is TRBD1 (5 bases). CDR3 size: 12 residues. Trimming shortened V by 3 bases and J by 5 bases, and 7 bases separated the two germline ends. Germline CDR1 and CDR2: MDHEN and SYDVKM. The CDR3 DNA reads TGTGCCAGCAGTTTGAGACAGTATGGCTACACCTTC. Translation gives CASSLRQYGYTF.

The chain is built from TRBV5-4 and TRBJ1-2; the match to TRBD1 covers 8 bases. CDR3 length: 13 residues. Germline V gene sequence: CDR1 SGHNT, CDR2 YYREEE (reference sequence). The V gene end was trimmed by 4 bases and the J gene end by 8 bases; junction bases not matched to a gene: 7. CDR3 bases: TGTGCCAGCAGCCTACCGACAGGGGTCGGCTACACCTTC. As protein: CASSLPTGVGYTF. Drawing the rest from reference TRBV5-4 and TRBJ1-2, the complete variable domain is ETGVTQSPTHLIKTRGQQVTLRCSSQSGHNTVSWYQQALGQGPQFIFQYYREEENGRGNFPPRFSGLQFPNYSSELNVNALELDDSALYLCASSLPTGVGYTFGSGTRLTVV.

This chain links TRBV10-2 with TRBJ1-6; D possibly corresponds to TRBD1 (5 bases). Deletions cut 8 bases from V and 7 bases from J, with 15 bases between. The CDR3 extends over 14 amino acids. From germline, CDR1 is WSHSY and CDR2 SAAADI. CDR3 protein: CASGVGANNSPLHF. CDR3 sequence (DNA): TGCGCCAGCGGTGTAGGGGCTAACAATTCACCCCTCCACTTT.

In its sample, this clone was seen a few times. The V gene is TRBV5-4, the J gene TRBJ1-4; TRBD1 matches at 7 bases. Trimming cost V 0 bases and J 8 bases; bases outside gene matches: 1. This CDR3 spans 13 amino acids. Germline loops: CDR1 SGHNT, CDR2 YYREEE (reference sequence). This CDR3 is CASSLGQGEKLFF. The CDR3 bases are TGTGCCAGCAGCTTGGGACAGGGAGAAAAACTGTTTTTT.

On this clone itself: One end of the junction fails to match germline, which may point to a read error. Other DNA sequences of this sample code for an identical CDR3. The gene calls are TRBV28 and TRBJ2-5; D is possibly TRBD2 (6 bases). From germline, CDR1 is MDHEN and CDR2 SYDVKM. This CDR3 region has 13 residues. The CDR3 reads CASNAGWGETQYF. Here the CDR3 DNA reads TGTGCTAGCAACGCGGGGTGGGGAGAGACCCAGTACTTC.

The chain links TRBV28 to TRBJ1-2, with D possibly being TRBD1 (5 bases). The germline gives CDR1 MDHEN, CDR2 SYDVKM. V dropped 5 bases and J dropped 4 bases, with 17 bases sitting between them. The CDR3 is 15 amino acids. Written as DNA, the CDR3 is TGTGCCAGCAGTCCCGGCGGGACGAAGGCCTATGGCTACACCTTC. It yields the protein CASSPGGTKAYGYTF.

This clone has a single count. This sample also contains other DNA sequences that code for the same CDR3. The CDR3 coding sequence is TGTGCCAGCAGCCAAGTCCCCGGGGAAAAACTGTTTTTT. This translates into CASSQVPGEKLFF. The chain combines TRBV4-2 with TRBJ1-4; no reliable D call. CDR1 is LGHNA and CDR2 is YNFKEQ in the germline V gene. The CDR3 is 13 amino acids. V was shortened by 1 base and J by 8 bases, with 8 bases between the two germline ends.

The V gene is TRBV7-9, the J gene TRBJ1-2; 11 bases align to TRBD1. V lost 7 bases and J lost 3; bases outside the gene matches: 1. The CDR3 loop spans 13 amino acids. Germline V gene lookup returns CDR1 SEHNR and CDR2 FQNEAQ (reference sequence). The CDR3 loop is CASTGQGDYGYTF. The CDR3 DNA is TGTGCCAGCACGGGACAGGGGGACTATGGCTACACCTTC.

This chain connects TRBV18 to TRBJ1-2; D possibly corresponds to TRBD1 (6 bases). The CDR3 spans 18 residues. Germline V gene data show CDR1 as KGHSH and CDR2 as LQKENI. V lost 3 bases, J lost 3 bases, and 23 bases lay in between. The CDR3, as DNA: TGTGCCAGCTCACCCCAAAAGGGCGGTCAGGGGATTGACTATGGCTACACCTTC. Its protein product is CASSPQKGGQGIDYGYTF.

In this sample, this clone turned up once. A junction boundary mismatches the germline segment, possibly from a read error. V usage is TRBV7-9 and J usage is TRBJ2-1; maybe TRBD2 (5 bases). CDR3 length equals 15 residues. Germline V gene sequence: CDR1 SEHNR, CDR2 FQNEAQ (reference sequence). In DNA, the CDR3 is TGTTCCAGCAGCTTAGGGCTAGCAAAGAGCTATGAGCAGTTCTTC. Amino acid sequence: CSSSLGLAKSYEQFF.

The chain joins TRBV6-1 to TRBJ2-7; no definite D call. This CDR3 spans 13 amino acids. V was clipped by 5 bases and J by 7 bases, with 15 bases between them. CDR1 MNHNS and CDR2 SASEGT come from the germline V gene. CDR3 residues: CASSPSRRMEQYF. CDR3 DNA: TGTGCCAGCAGTCCCAGTCGGCGGATGGAGCAGTACTTC.

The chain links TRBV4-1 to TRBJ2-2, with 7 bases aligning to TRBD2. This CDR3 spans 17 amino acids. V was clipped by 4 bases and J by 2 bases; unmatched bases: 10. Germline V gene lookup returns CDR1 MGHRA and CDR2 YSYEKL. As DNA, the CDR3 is TGCGCCAGCAGCCTTTTCCAGAGCGGGACCAACACCGGGGAGCTGTTTTTT. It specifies CASSLFQSGTNTGELFF.

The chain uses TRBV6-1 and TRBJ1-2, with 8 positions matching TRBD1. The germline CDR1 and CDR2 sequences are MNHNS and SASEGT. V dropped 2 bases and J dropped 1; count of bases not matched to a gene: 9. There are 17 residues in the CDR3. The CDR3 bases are TGTGCCAGCAGTGAACCTTTCGGCAGGGGGCATAACTATGGCTACACCTTC. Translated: CASSEPFGRGHNYGYTF.

CDR3 nucleotide sequence: TGTGCCAGCAGCCAAGCCCCGGGCGGGAGGACCGGGGAGCTGTTTTTT. Encoded protein: CASSQAPGGRTGELFF. The chain has TRBV4-2 and TRBJ2-2, with 8 bases that match TRBD2. Trimming cost V 1 base and J 5 bases; bases outside gene matches: 6. Per the germline V gene, CDR1 is LGHNA and CDR2 is YNFKEQ. The CDR3 totals 16 residues.

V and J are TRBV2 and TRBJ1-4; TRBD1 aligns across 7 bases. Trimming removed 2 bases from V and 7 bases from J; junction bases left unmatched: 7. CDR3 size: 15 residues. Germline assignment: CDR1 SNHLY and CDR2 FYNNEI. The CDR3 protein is CASSEYAGGGEKLFF. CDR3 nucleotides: TGTGCCAGCAGTGAATATGCAGGGGGTGGTGAAAAACTGTTTTTT.

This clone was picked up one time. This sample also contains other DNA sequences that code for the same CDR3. The CDR3, as DNA: TGTGCCAGCATACTGACAGGGAACACCGGGGAGCTGTTTTTT. Residues: CASILTGNTGELFF. This chain joins TRBV6-1 and TRBJ2-2; TRBD1 might be the D (6 bases). The V end lost 7 bases, the J end lost 1 base, and 10 bases lay between the germline ends. The CDR3 contains 14 residues. Per germline, CDR1 MNHNS and CDR2 SASEGT.